The following is a T cell receptor beta chain sequence with its context. Antigen: not known. Measured with immunoSEQ multiplex PCR; TCRdb has only the in-frame clones, and not every one. The sample carries roughly 130,000 clones, about 86% recorded once. The data originate from a study of T cell responses to AZD1222 COVID-19 vaccine. Overall study: Second doses were pooled across both intervals (about 4 or about 12 weeks).

V lost 4 bases, J lost 1 base, and 17 bases lay in between. Germline assignment: CDR1 MNHEY and CDR2 SVGEGT. The CDR3 sequence is 18 residues long. Study outcomes and limitations: Researchers report vaccine-associated CD4 TCRs spanning spike, with dominance at 160-218 and 743-854.

The origin of this receptor is an adult in good health. The V and J genes are TRBV6-2 or TRBV6-3 and TRBJ2-6; no reliable D call. This specimen consisted of peripheral blood, obtained on day 0 of AZD1222 vaccination. The CDR3 here is CASSWRGRILSGANVLTF. The CDR3 DNA is TGTGCCAGCAGTTGGCGAGGACGGATACTATCTGGGGCCAACGTCCTGACTTTC.